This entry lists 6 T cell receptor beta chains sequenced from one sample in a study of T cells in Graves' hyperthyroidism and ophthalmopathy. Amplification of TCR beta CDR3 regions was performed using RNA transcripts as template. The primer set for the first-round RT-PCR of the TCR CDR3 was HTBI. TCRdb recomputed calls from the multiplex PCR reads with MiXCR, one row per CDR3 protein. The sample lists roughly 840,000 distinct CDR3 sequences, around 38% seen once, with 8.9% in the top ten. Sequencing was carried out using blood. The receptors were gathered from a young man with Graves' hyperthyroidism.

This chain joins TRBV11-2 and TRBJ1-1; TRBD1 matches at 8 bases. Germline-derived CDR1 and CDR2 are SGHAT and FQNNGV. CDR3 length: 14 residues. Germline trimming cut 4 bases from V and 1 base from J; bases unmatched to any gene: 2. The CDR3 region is CASSSDRENTEAFF. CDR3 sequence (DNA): TGTGCCAGCAGCTCGGACAGGGAGAACACTGAAGCTTTCTTT.

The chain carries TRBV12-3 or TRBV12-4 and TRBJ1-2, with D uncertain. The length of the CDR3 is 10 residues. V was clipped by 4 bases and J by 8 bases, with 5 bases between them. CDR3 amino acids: CASSSRGYTF. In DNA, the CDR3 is TGTGCCAGCAGTTCGCGGGGCTACACCTTC.

The CDR3 DNA reads TGCGCCAGCGGGGACGCCCGAGGGAATGAGCAGTACTTC. Translated: CASGDARGNEQYF. The chain recombines TRBV5-1 with TRBJ2-7, with D perhaps matching TRBD1 or TRBD2 (5 bases each). The CDR3 has 13 amino acids. The germline V gene encodes CDR1 SGHRS and CDR2 YFSETQ. V lost 7 bases and J 7 bases, leaving 18 bases between the germline ends.

The CDR3 sequence is CASSPRGPGTQYF. CDR3 bases: TGCGCCAGCAGCCCCAGGGGCCCAGGGACCCAGTACTTC. This chain joins TRBV5-1 and TRBJ2-5; TRBD1 is a possible D gene (6 bases). The V end was cut by 4 bases, the J end by 7 bases, with 14 bases between. The CDR3 spans 13 residues. Germline V gives CDR1 SGHRS, CDR2 YFSETQ.

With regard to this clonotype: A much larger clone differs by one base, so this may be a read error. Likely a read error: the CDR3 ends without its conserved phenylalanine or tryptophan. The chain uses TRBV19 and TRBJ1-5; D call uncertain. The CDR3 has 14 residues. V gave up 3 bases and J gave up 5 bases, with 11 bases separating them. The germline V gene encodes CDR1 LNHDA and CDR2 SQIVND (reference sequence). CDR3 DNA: TGTGCCAGTAGTATTGCGGGAGCGGATCAGCCCCAGCATATT. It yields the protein CASSIAGADQPQHI.

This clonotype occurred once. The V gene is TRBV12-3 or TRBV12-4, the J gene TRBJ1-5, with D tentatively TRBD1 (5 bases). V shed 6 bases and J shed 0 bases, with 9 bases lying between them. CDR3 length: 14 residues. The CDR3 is CASRLDSSNQPQHF. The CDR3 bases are TGTGCCAGCAGGCTTGACAGTAGCAATCAGCCCCAGCATTTT.